This entry lists 5 T cell receptor beta chains sequenced from one sample in a study of cytomegalovirus exposure and HLA in healthy donors (dated by TCRdb to about 2017). Libraries were built with the immunoSEQ multiplex PCR assay. For the multiplex PCR, a mixture combining 60 forward primers for TCR Vbeta segments and 13 reverse primers for TCR Jbeta segments was used. Entries here come from immuneACCESS through TCRdb and include only in-frame sequences with V and J called. Some clones fail to appear in such tables; in the studies checked, an unresolved V gene covers under half of the shortfall, and the cause of the remainder is unknown. In this sample the table shows around 250,000 clones, around 81% of which occur a single time. Of the sample, about 7.3% is held by the ten largest clones. The sequenced sample consisted of PBMCs. The receptors were sampled from a woman in her sixties or seventies in good health and CMV-seropositive.

This sequence joins TRBV28 and TRBJ2-7; the match to TRBD1 covers 7 bases. This CDR3 is 15 amino acids long. Germline trimming cut 4 bases from V and 1 base from J; bases unmatched to any gene: 7. CDR1 is MDHEN and CDR2 is SYDVKM in the germline V gene. CDR3 sequence (DNA): TGTGCCAGCAGTTCTGGGGGACAGAGTTCCTACGAGCAGTACTTC. This gives the protein CASSSGGQSSYEQYF.

The CDR3 loop reads CASSFSLSEETQYF. The CDR3 DNA is TGTGCCAGCAGCTTTAGCCTTTCAGAAGAGACCCAGTACTTC. The V gene is TRBV7-8, the J gene TRBJ2-5; no firm D call. Germline lookup yields CDR1 SGHVS and CDR2 FQNEAQ. CDR3 length: 14 residues. V shed 3 bases and J shed 3 bases, with 11 bases lying between them. Combining the CDR3 with reference TRBV7-8 and TRBJ2-5 gives the whole variable domain GAGVSQSPRYKVAKRGQDVALRCDPISGHVSLFWYQQALGQGPEFLTYFQNEAQLDKSGLPSDRFFAERPEGSVSTLKIQRTQQEDSAVYLCASSFSLSEETQYFGPGTRLLVL.

J is TRBJ2-5 and V is TRBV5-6; 10 nucleotides match TRBD2. The J call may be in error: the DNA end matches TRBJ2-7 better. The CDR3 is 18 amino acids. From germline, CDR1 is SGHDT and CDR2 YYEEEE. CDR3 region: CASSFGKRLAGAIHEQYF. CDR3 nucleotides: TGTGCCAGCAGCTTTGGAAAAAGGCTAGCGGGAGCAATCCACGAGCAGTACTTC.

The chain is built from TRBV4-1 and TRBJ2-1; 11 nucleotides match TRBD2. V dropped 2 bases and J dropped 7; count of bases not matched to a gene: 13. CDR3 length: 18 residues. The germline CDR1 and CDR2 sequences are MGHRA and YSYEKL. CDR3 DNA: TGCGCCAGCAGCCAAACCGACCCTAGACTAGCGGGAATGAATGAGCAGTTCTTC. Translating it yields CASSQTDPRLAGMNEQFF.

The chain employs TRBV10-1 and TRBJ2-5; tentatively, D is TRBD2 (5 bases). The germline V gene has CDR1 WNHNN and CDR2 SYGVQD (reference sequence). V was clipped by 3 bases and J by 4 bases, with 12 bases between them. The CDR3 covers 14 residues. CDR3 nucleotide sequence: TGCGCCAGCAGTGATGCTGGGAGAGGAGAGACCCAGTACTTC. Its translation: CASSDAGRGETQYF.